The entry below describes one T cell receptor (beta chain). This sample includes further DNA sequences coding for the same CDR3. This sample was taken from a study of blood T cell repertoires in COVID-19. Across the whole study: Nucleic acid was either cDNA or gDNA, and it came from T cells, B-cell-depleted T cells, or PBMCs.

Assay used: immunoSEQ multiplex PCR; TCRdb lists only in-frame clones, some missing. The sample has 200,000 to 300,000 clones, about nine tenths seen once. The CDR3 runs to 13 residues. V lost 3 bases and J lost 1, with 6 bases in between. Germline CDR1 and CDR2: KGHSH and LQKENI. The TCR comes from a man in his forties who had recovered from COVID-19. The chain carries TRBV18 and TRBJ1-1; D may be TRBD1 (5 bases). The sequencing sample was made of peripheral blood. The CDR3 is CASSPQGNTEAFF. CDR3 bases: TGTGCCAGCTCACCTCAGGGGAACACTGAAGCTTTCTTT.